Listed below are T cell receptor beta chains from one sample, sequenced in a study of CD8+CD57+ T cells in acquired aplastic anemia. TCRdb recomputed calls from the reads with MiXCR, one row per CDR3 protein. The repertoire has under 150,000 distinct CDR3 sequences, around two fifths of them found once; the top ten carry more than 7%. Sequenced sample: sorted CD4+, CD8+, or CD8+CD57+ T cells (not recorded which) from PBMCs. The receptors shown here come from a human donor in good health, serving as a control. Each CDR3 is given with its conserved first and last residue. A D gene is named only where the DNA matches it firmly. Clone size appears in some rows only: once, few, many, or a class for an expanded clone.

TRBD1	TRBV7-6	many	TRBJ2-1	CASSLAGQGFNEQFF	TGTGCCAGCAGCTTAGCGGGACAGGGTTTCAATGAGCAGTTCTTC
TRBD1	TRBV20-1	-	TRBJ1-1	CSAVTGTGLNTEAFF	TGCAGTGCTGTCACCGGGACAGGGTTGAACACTGAAGCTTTCTTT
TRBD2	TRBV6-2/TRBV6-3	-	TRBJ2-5	CASSYGGGFQETQYF	TGTGCCAGCAGTTACGGGGGGGGATTCCAAGAGACCCAGTACTTC
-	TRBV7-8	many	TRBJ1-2	CASSPITNYGYTF	TGTGCCAGCAGCCCTATTACTAACTATGGCTACACCTTC
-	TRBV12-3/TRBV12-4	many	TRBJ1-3	CASRGTEGGNTIYF	TGTGCCAGCAGGGGCACCGAGGGTGGAAACACCATATATTTT
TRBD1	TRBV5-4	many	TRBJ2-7	CASSLDMVRGQDSYEQYF	TGTGCCAGCAGCTTGGATATGGTCAGGGGACAGGACTCCTACGAGCAGTACTTC
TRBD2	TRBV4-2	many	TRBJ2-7	CASPGSGRIRGSPYEQYF	TGTGCCAGCCCCGGTAGCGGGAGGATACGAGGGTCCCCATACGAGCAGTACTTC
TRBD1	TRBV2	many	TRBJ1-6	CASRDPGQGDNSPLHF	TGTGCCAGCAGGGATCCGGGACAGGGGGATAATTCACCCCTCCACTTT
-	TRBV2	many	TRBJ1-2	CASRGTGHVGYTF	TGTGCCAGCAGGGGCACGGGACATGTCGGCTACACCTTC
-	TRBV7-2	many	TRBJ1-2	CASSSTGTSYGYTF	TGTGCCAGCAGCTCTACCGGGACAAGCTATGGCTACACCTTC
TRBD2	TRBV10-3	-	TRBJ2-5	CAISAGLAGGAQYF	TGTGCCATCAGTGCCGGGCTAGCGGGAGGTGCCCAGTACTTC
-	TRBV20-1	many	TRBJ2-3	CSASGELDTQYF	TGCAGTGCTTCCGGGGAACTTGATACGCAGTATTTT
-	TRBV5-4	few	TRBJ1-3	CASSSRGSSGNTIYF	TGTGCCAGCAGCTCCCGGGGGAGCTCTGGAAACACCATATATTTT
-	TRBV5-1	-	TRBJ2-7	CASSLKPGANYEQYF	TGCGCCAGCAGCTTGAAACCAGGGGCTAATTACGAGCAGTACTTC
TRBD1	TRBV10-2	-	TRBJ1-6	CASGGQGASPLHF	TGCGCCAGCGGGGGGCAGGGGGCCTCACCCCTCCACTTT
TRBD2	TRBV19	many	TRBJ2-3	CASKRGDATDTQYF	TGTGCCAGCAAGCGGGGGGACGCCACAGATACGCAGTATTTT
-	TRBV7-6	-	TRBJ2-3	CASSFQGDTQYF	TGTGCCAGCAGCTTCCAGGGGGATACGCAGTATTTT
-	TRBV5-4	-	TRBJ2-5	CASSLRGPVETQYF	TGTGCCAGCAGCTTGCGGGGGCCAGTGGAGACCCAGTACTTC
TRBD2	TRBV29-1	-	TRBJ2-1	CSSGLAGAYNEQFF	TGCAGCAGTGGACTAGCGGGAGCCTACAATGAGCAGTTCTTC
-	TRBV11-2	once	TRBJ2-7	CASSLVQGRSYEQYF	TGTGCCAGCAGCTTAGTGCAGGGCCGAAGCTACGAGCAGTACTTC
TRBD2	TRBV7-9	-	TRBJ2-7	CASSLVTSGAYEQYF	TGCGCCAGCAGCTTAGTGACTAGCGGGGCCTACGAGCAGTACTTC
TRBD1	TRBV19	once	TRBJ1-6	CASTRQGSDSPLHF	TGTGCCAGTACTCGACAGGGTTCGGATTCACCCCTCCACTTT
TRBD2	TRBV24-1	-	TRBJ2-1	CATSGERGSSYNEQFF	TGTGCCACCAGTGGCGAGCGGGGGAGCTCCTACAATGAGCAGTTCTTC
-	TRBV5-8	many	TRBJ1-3	CASSITGLSGNTIYF	TGTGCCAGCAGCATCACAGGGCTCTCTGGAAACACCATATATTTT
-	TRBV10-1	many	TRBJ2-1	CASRPGDEQFF	TGCGCCAGCAGGCCGGGGGATGAGCAGTTCTTC
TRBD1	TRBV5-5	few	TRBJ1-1	CASRLQGVTPEAFF	TGTGCCAGCAGACTACAGGGGGTTACTCCTGAAGCTTTCTTT
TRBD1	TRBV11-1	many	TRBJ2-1	CASSLSRAQGAGGLYEQFF	TGTGCCAGCAGCTTAAGTAGAGCCCAGGGGGCAGGGGGGTTGTATGAGCAGTTCTTC
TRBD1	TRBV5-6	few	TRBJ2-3	CASSWGQGSADTQYF	TGTGCCAGCAGCTGGGGACAGGGGTCGGCAGATACGCAGTATTTT
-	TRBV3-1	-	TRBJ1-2	CASSQDLDGFNYGYTF	TGTGCCAGCAGCCAAGATCTGGACGGATTTAACTATGGCTACACCTTC
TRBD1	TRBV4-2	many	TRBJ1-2	CASSQPGQSYYGYTF	TGTGCCAGCAGCCAACCGGGACAGTCGTACTATGGCTACACCTTC
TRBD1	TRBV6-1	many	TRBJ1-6	CASRRQGGNSPLHF	TGTGCCAGCAGGAGACAGGGTGGTAATTCACCCCTCCACTTT
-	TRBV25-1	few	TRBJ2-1	CASSEYGGVVNNEQFF	TGTGCCAGCAGTGAATATGGGGGAGTCGTCAACAATGAGCAGTTCTTC
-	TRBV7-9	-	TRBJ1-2	CASSLLAGTPGGYTF	TGTGCCAGCAGCTTGTTAGCAGGTACACCAGGCGGCTACACCTTC
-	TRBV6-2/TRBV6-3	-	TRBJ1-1	CASSYGGGRISEAFF	TGTGCCAGCAGTTACGGTGGGGGGCGGATTTCTGAAGCTTTCTTT
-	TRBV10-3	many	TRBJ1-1	CAISIDRLDEAFF	TGTGCCATCAGCATTGACAGGCTGGATGAAGCTTTCTTT
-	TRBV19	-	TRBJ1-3	CASSFQGRSGNTIYF	TGTGCCAGTAGTTTTCAGGGGCGCTCTGGAAACACCATATATTTT
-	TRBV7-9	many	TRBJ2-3	CASSLGNRDTQYF	TGTGCCAGCAGCTTAGGGAATCGGGATACGCAGTATTTT